Each of the 26 T cell receptor beta chains below was sequenced from the same sample in a study of T cell repertoires in cytomegalovirus infection. In TCRdb, the reads were re-called with MiXCR into one record per CDR3 protein. The sample holds under 600,000 distinct CDR3 sequences, about 17% seen once. The specimen was CD8+ T cells from PBMCs. All receptors come from a human donor in good health (CMV status not recorded). Some clones in this sample may be carry-over from other donors' samples.

This clonotype has more than one count but fewer than ten. The chain has TRBV19 and TRBJ1-2; the D is unclear. Looked up from germline, CDR1 is LNHDA and CDR2 is SQIVND (reference sequence). V was trimmed by 7 bases and J by 8 bases, leaving 14 bases between them. The CDR3 is 12 amino acids. In DNA form, the CDR3 reads TGTGCCAGTACGGGAGGGAGTCCGGGCTACACCTTC. Translating gives CASTGGSPGYTF.

This clonotype was counted at least ten times. The V call is TRBV11-2, the J call TRBJ2-1; tentative D call: TRBD2 (7 bases). The CDR3 has 14 residues. Trimming took off 5 bases at V and 9 bases at J, with 17 bases between the two ends. Germline lookup yields CDR1 SGHAT and CDR2 FQNNGV. The CDR3 loop reads CASSKRRGQGEQFF. For the CDR3, the DNA is TGTGCCAGCAGCAAGAGGCGGGGGCAGGGTGAGCAGTTCTTC.

This clonotype was recorded at least ten times. The rearrangement uses TRBV12-3 or TRBV12-4 and TRBJ1-5; TRBD1 aligns across 9 bases. This CDR3 region has 15 residues. J gave up 6 bases and V 1 base, and 4 bases lay outside the gene matches. The CDR3 sequence: CASSLGQGVSQPQHF. The CDR3 DNA reads TGTGCCAGCAGTTTAGGACAGGGGGTTAGTCAGCCCCAGCATTTT.

This clonotype was observed a handful of times. The chain uses TRBV7-9 and TRBJ2-1; TRBD2 agrees at 9 bases. This CDR3 region has 18 residues. The V gene's germline CDR1 is SEHNR and CDR2 FQNEAQ (reference sequence). The junction had 7 bases not matched to a gene; V was cut back by 1 base and J by 0 bases. Here the CDR3 DNA reads TGTGCCAGCAGCTTAGGCGGCGGGGGGGCGAGCTCCTACAATGAGCAGTTCTTC. It specifies CASSLGGGGASSYNEQFF.

The V gene is TRBV27, the J gene TRBJ2-7; no clear D. CDR1 and CDR2 (germline): MNHEY, SMNVEV (reference sequence). This CDR3 region has 13 residues. V lost 2 bases, J lost 7 bases, and 12 bases lay in between. CDR3 in amino acids: CASSLILGREQYF. CDR3 DNA sequence: TGTGCCAGCAGTTTAATATTGGGTCGGGAGCAGTACTTC.

This clonotype came up a few times. The gene calls are TRBV28 and TRBJ1-4; D call uncertain. V lost 4 bases, J lost 0 bases, and 12 bases lay in between. This CDR3 has 16 amino acids. Per germline, CDR1 MDHEN and CDR2 SYDVKM. The CDR3 nucleotides read TGTGCCAGCAGTTCACTTAGACTGGCAACTAATGAAAAACTGTTTTTT. Translated, it gives CASSSLRLATNEKLFF.

CDR3 sequence (DNA): TGCAGTGCTGGTACTGAAGCTTTCTTT. It translates to CSAGTEAFF. V is TRBV20-1 and J is TRBJ1-1; D is uncertain. Germline V gene lookup returns CDR1 DFQATT and CDR2 SNEGSKA (reference sequence). V was shortened by 5 bases and J by 5 bases, with 3 bases between the two germline ends. This CDR3 contains 9 residues.

This clonotype was seen many times. V and J are TRBV7-3 and TRBJ2-3, with 9 bases aligning to TRBD1. With 8 bases clipped from V and 6 bases from J, the junction kept 9 bases outside the gene matches. Germline loops: CDR1 SGHTA, CDR2 FQGTGA. The CDR3 totals 14 residues. CDR3 sequence: CASRGGQGWDTQYF. The CDR3 DNA reads TGTGCCAGCCGAGGGGGACAGGGTTGGGATACGCAGTATTTT.

This clonotype was counted many times. The chain joins TRBV19 to TRBJ1-1, with D perhaps TRBD1 (5 bases). The CDR3 length is 15 residues. V gave up 0 bases and J gave up 7 bases, with 15 bases separating them. Germline assignment: CDR1 LNHDA and CDR2 SQIVND (reference sequence). Here the CDR3 DNA reads TGTGCCAGTAGTATAGATCCCTTTGGGGGAAATGAAGCTTTCTTT. Translating it yields CASSIDPFGGNEAFF.

The rearrangement joins TRBV12-3 or TRBV12-4 to TRBJ2-1, with no clear D. The germline V and J ends were trimmed by 2 bases and 9 bases, with 17 bases remaining between them. The CDR3 totals 15 residues. The CDR3 sequence: CASSLTISPRTEQFF. The CDR3 nucleotides are TGTGCCAGCAGTTTAACGATCTCTCCGCGGACTGAGCAGTTCTTC.

The gene calls are TRBV12-5 and TRBJ1-3; D call uncertain. CDR1 is LGHNT, CDR2 FRNRAP, per germline. The CDR3 loop spans 15 amino acids. The germline V and J ends were trimmed by 0 bases and 4 bases, with 10 bases remaining between them. The CDR3 DNA is TGTGCTAGTGGTTTGGTACCTGAAAACGGAAACACCATATATTTT. As protein: CASGLVPENGNTIYF.

There are many counts of this clonotype. The chain recombines TRBV20-1 with TRBJ1-5; the D gene is possibly TRBD1 (6 bases). The V gene lost 3 bases and the J gene lost 1 base, with 13 bases spanning the gap. The CDR3 spans 15 residues. Germline-derived CDR1 and CDR2 are DFQATT and SNEGSKA (reference sequence). CDR3 coding DNA: TGCAGTGCTAGGCTAACAGGGCCCAGCAATCAGCCCCAGCATTTT. It translates to CSARLTGPSNQPQHF.

The CDR3 here is CSAATRQYF. CDR3 nucleotides: TGCAGTGCTGCAACCCGACAGTACTTC. The chain is built from TRBV20-1 and TRBJ2-7; D not resolved. There are 9 residues in the CDR3. Deletions cut 5 bases from V and 10 bases from J, with 9 bases between. Per the germline V gene, CDR1 is DFQATT and CDR2 is SNEGSKA (reference sequence).

The rearrangement uses TRBV28 and TRBJ2-1; 7 nucleotides line up with TRBD2. This CDR3 comprises 17 residues. Per the germline V gene, CDR1 is MDHEN and CDR2 is SYDVKM. V lost 2 bases, J lost 4 bases, and 11 bases stayed unmatched. This CDR3 reads CASSLPPQRGGYNEQFF. As DNA, the CDR3 is TGTGCCAGCAGTTTACCCCCCCAGCGGGGAGGGTACAATGAGCAGTTCTTC.

This clonotype was counted a few times. The chain employs TRBV11-2 and TRBJ2-7; D is undetermined. The V and J ends lost 5 bases and 5 bases respectively, with 16 bases between them. This CDR3 is built from 14 residues. Germline lookup yields CDR1 SGHAT and CDR2 FQNNGV. CDR3 sequence: CASSPLGYLNEQYF. The CDR3 DNA follows: TGTGCCAGCAGCCCCCTGGGCTACCTAAACGAGCAGTACTTC. Full variable domain (remainder filled in from reference TRBV11-2 and TRBJ2-7): EAGVAQSPRYKIIEKRQSVAFWCNPISGHATLYWYQQILGQGPKLLIQFQNNGVVDDSQLPKDRFSAERLKGVDSTLKIQPAKLEDSAVYLCASSPLGYLNEQYFGPGTRLTVT.

Ten or more counts support this clonotype. The chain joins TRBV2 to TRBJ2-7; 7 bases fit TRBD2. V shed 7 bases, J shed 0 bases, and the junction held 15 bases outside the gene matches. This CDR3 spans 17 amino acids. The germline CDR1 and CDR2 sequences are SNHLY and FYNNEI. The CDR3 loop is CASTSPPPRGSSYEQYF. CDR3 in DNA: TGTGCCAGCACGAGCCCCCCCCCCCGCGGGAGCTCCTACGAGCAGTACTTC.

Written as DNA, the CDR3 is TGTGCCAGCAGCGTAGCTGGAGGGGTAACCTACAATGAGCAGTTCTTC. This gives the protein CASSVAGGVTYNEQFF. The chain recombines TRBV9 with TRBJ2-1, with D possibly being TRBD2 (6 bases). This CDR3 has 16 residues. Germline V gene data show CDR1 as SGDLS and CDR2 as YYNGEE. Trimming cost V 0 bases and J 2 bases, with 12 bases left between them.

As concerns this clonotype: The junction does not match germline at one end; this may be a read error. The V call is TRBV6-1, the J call TRBJ1-1, with D tentatively TRBD1 (6 bases). Germline assignment: CDR1 MNHNS and CDR2 SASEGT. This CDR3 contains 13 residues. The CDR3 DNA reads as TGTGCCAGCCGACTGCGGGGGGCCACTGAAGCTTTATTT. It codes for CASRLRGATEALF.

This chain uses TRBV28 with TRBJ2-2; D is tentatively TRBD1 or TRBD2 (6 bases each). V gave up 3 bases and J gave up 9 bases, with 11 bases separating them. Germline V gives CDR1 MDHEN, CDR2 SYDVKM. The CDR3 spans 13 residues. The CDR3 bases are TGTGCCAGCAGTTTTAGGGGGGTCTGGGAGCTGTTTTTT. Translation: CASSFRGVWELFF.

This clonotype occurred many times. The rearrangement joins TRBV12-3 or TRBV12-4 to TRBJ1-2; D might be TRBD1 (6 bases). The CDR3 has 15 residues. V dropped 1 base and J dropped 6 bases, with 15 bases sitting between them. The CDR3 bases are TGTGCCAGCAGTTTAGAGAACAGGGTGTTAAATGGCTACACCTTC. This sequence encodes CASSLENRVLNGYTF.

This clonotype was seen a handful of times. The chain couples TRBV6-5 to TRBJ2-1, with 11 positions matching TRBD1. The CDR3 has 15 amino acids. Germline V gene data show CDR1 as MNHEY and CDR2 as SVGAGI. V was pared by 5 bases and J by 6 bases, with 6 bases of the junction left unmatched. The CDR3 protein is CASSNRDRGGNEQFF. The CDR3 bases are TGTGCCAGCAGTAACCGGGACAGGGGGGGCAATGAGCAGTTCTTC.

The V and J genes are TRBV29-1 and TRBJ1-1; 7 positions match TRBD1. The junction had 10 bases not matched to a gene; V was cut back by 2 bases and J by 7 bases. CDR1 and CDR2 from the germline V gene are SQVTM and ANQGSEA. The CDR3 spans 14 residues. CDR3 region: CSVELPGTVLEAFF. The CDR3 coding sequence is TGCAGCGTTGAACTCCCCGGGACAGTTCTTGAAGCTTTCTTT.

The V call is TRBV27, the J call TRBJ1-6; D not resolved. Between the trimmed V and J ends, which lost 2 bases and 9 bases, there was a span of 8 bases. Germline V gene data show CDR1 as MNHEY and CDR2 as SMNVEV (reference sequence). This CDR3 comprises 13 residues. The CDR3 DNA follows: TGTGCCAGCAGTTTAACGTCAGGTTCACCCCTCCACTTT. This encodes CASSLTSGSPLHF.

This clonotype was detected ten times or more. The chain has TRBV12-3 or TRBV12-4 and TRBJ1-6; D not resolved. This CDR3 has 16 amino acids. V lost 2 bases, J lost 3 bases, and 11 bases lay in between. The CDR3 nucleotides are TGTGCCAGCAGTTTAAAGGTTGGAAACTATAATTCACCCCTCCACTTT. This translates into CASSLKVGNYNSPLHF.

This clonotype came up a few times. The chain uses TRBV10-3 and TRBJ2-7; TRBD2 matches at 12 bases. This CDR3 comprises 15 residues. V shed 3 bases and J 5 bases; nucleotides not matched to a gene: 5. CDR1 ENHRY and CDR2 SYGVKD come from the germline V gene. The CDR3 spells CAISDPSGRAHEQYF. The CDR3 nucleotides read TGTGCCATCAGTGATCCTAGCGGGAGGGCCCACGAGCAGTACTTC.

Many counts were recorded for this clonotype. This chain connects TRBV10-3 to TRBJ2-6; D perhaps matches TRBD1 (5 bases). Germline lookup yields CDR1 ENHRY and CDR2 SYGVKD. The CDR3 spans 16 residues. The V gene lost 7 bases and the J gene lost 0 bases, with 13 bases spanning the gap. The CDR3 nucleotides read TGTGCCATCACACCAGGGTTCTCCTCTGGGGCCAACGTCCTGACTTTC. It specifies CAITPGFSSGANVLTF.